This TCR beta chain was documented in a study of blood T cell repertoires in COVID-19. J gave up 7 bases and V 3 bases, and 6 bases lay outside the gene matches. This CDR3 is built from 13 residues. CDR1 SQVTM and CDR2 ANQGSEA come from the germline V gene. Data came from immunoSEQ multiplex PCR; TCRdb stores just in-frame clones and leaves some out. The repertoire holds some 73,000 clones, with roughly 84% as singletons. Sequencing was carried out using peripheral blood. The chain combines TRBV29-1 with TRBJ2-3, with 8 bases lining up with TRBD2. This receptor was identified in a human donor in a cohort sampled during active COVID-19. The chain's CDR3 is CSVDGGDGNTQYF. The CDR3 region has the DNA TGCAGCGTTGACGGGGGGGATGGGAATACGCAGTATTTT.